A single TCR beta chain is shown here with its context. The entry originates in a study of blood T cells in healthy people across ages. The CDR3 loop spans 13 amino acids. V lost 5 bases to trimming and J lost 1 base; unmatched junction nucleotides: 1. Per germline, CDR1 DFQATT and CDR2 SNEGSKA (reference sequence). A sample-barcoded 5' primer and a J-beta primer mix were used in a second PCR of about 6 to 11 cycles. MiXCR, applied by TCRdb to the 5' RACE reads, yields one record per CDR3 protein. The table has around 690,000 distinct CDR3 sequences, roughly 53% seen once. This chain joins TRBV20-1 and TRBJ2-4; 8 positions match TRBD2. Sequencing was performed on blood. The receptor comes from a man between 60 and 75 years old in good health. CDR3 region: CSARGGAKNIQYF. The DNA for the CDR3 is TGCAGTGCTCGGGGGGGTGCCAAAAACATTCAGTACTTC.